The 10 T cell receptor beta chains given below trace back to one sample, sequenced in a study of TIL therapy for anti-PD-1-resistant metastatic lung cancer. The time point was: pre-treatment sample, taken before nivolumab and TIL therapy. The libraries were made with immunoSEQ v3. Assay: immunoSEQ multiplex PCR; the TCRdb copy retains only in-frame clones and omits some. This table has about 60,000 clones, roughly 69% appearing once. This material consisted of blood, taken at baseline. These receptors all come from a person aged 25-79 years with non-small cell lung cancer.

The rearrangement joins TRBV27 to TRBJ1-2, with D uncertain. CDR1 is MNHEY and CDR2 is SMNVEV in the germline V gene (reference sequence). The V and J ends lost 5 bases and 3 bases respectively, with 13 bases between them. The length of the CDR3 is 14 residues. CDR3 sequence reads: CASSRGRNYYGYTF. The CDR3 DNA follows: TGTGCCAGCAGTCGCGGACGGAACTACTATGGCTACACCTTC.

The chain combines TRBV7-6 with TRBJ2-6, with 7 bases aligning to TRBD1. V trimming: 2 bases; J trimming: 0 bases; junction bases outside the gene matches: 13. The CDR3 runs to 20 residues. Per the germline V gene, CDR1 is SGHVS and CDR2 is FNYEAQ. The CDR3 loop reads CASSLRHGQAQYSGANVLTF. The CDR3 region has the DNA TGTGCCAGCAGCTTAAGGCACGGACAGGCGCAGTACTCTGGGGCCAACGTCCTGACTTTC.

This rearrangement joins TRBV5-1 to TRBJ1-1; the D gene is possibly TRBD1 (6 bases). The CDR3 is 15 residues long. Germline values: CDR1 SGHRS, CDR2 YFSETQ. Trimming removed 1 base from V and 4 bases from J, with 14 bases in between. The CDR3 loop reads CASSLSTDSSTEAFF. The CDR3 bases are TGCGCCAGCAGCTTGAGTACGGACAGTTCCACTGAAGCTTTCTTT.

The CDR3 protein is CARATSGSQETQYF. The CDR3 DNA reads as TGTGCCCGAGCCACTAGCGGGAGTCAAGAGACCCAGTACTTC. The chain couples TRBV7-2 to TRBJ2-5, with 11 bases fitting TRBD2. The CDR3 sequence is 14 residues long. With 11 bases clipped from V and 2 bases from J, the junction kept 7 bases outside the gene matches. The germline gives CDR1 SGHTA, CDR2 FQGNSA.

This clone was seen a few times. The chain uses TRBV7-6 and TRBJ2-1; a weak D match, TRBD1 (5 bases). The V gene lost 5 bases and the J gene lost 9 bases, with 11 bases spanning the gap. The germline gives CDR1 SGHVS, CDR2 FNYEAQ. CDR3 size: 12 residues. CDR3 residues: CASSPIGAEQFF. The CDR3 DNA follows: TGTGCCAGCAGCCCAATTGGGGCTGAGCAGTTCTTC.

The CDR3 DNA is TGCGCCAGCAGCTGGGGACTCGGGAGAGTATCCGGGGAGCTGTTTTTT. Translated, it gives CASSWGLGRVSGELFF. The chain uses TRBV5-1 and TRBJ2-2; possibly TRBD2 for D (6 bases). V shed 3 bases and J shed 6 bases, with 18 bases lying between them. The CDR3 spans 16 residues. Germline V gene lookup returns CDR1 SGHRS and CDR2 YFSETQ. Complete variable domain (other parts from reference TRBV5-1 and TRBJ2-2): KAGVTQTPRYLIKTRGQQVTLSCSPISGHRSVSWYQQTPGQGLQFLFEYFSETQRNKGNFPGRFSGRQFSNSRSEMNVSTLELGDSALYLCASSWGLGRVSGELFFGEGSRLTVL.

V is TRBV7-2 and J is TRBJ1-3; no reliable D call. V was pared by 0 bases and J by 0 bases, with 9 bases between. Germline CDR1 is SGHTA and CDR2 is FQGNSA. The CDR3 runs 16 residues. The CDR3 here is CASSLAGGLSGNTIYF. The CDR3 region has the DNA TGTGCCAGCAGCTTAGCGGGTGGCCTCTCTGGAAACACCATATATTTT.

DNA of the CDR3: TGCAGCGTTGGGGAATGGAGCACCGGGGAGCTGTTTTTT. It is translated as CSVGEWSTGELFF. The V gene is TRBV29-1, the J gene TRBJ2-2; D is undetermined. CDR1 is SQVTM, CDR2 ANQGSEA, per germline. CDR3 length equals 13 residues. The ends were cut back, 4 bases at V and 4 bases at J, with 10 bases in the middle.

This clone has a handful of counts. The same CDR3 also results from other DNA sequences found in this sample. The CDR3 reads CAWSVRNTEAFF. CDR3 nucleotides: TGTGCCTGGAGTGTAAGAAACACTGAAGCTTTCTTT. The rearrangement joins TRBV30 to TRBJ1-1; D remains ambiguous. Germline assignment: CDR1 GTSNPN and CDR2 SVGIG (reference sequence). The CDR3 has 12 amino acids. Trimming took off 0 bases at V and 2 bases at J, with 4 bases between the two ends.

The chain recombines TRBV5-1 with TRBJ2-1; 7 bases map to TRBD1. The CDR3 extends over 15 amino acids. The germline V gene has CDR1 SGHRS and CDR2 YFSETQ. The V segment lost 3 bases and the J segment 9 bases; nucleotides outside the gene matches: 12. The CDR3 DNA follows: TGCGCCAGCAGCTACTTCGACAGGGTAAACGGTGAGCAGTTCTTC. Translated, it gives CASSYFDRVNGEQFF.